This TCR beta chain was profiled in a study of cytomegalovirus exposure and HLA in healthy donors. Whole-study findings and limits: Some V segments, TRBV6-2 and TRBV6-3 among them, were indistinguishable and were therefore excluded. The records held CMV serostatus as the only immune exposure information.

PCR involved 60 Vbeta and 13 Jbeta primers. Assay used: immunoSEQ multiplex PCR; TCRdb lists only in-frame clones, some missing. The table records roughly 99,000 clones, roughly 70% of them present only once. Turning to this clone: Its antigen remains unknown.

The V gene end was trimmed by 4 bases and the J gene end by 6 bases; junction bases not matched to a gene: 4. Germline V gene sequence: CDR1 MNHNY, CDR2 SVGAGI (reference sequence). CDR3 length: 13 residues. The sample was PBMCs. This receptor was taken from a woman aged 40 to 49 in good health and CMV-seropositive. The genes are TRBV6-6 and TRBJ1-2; 8 positions agree with TRBD1. CDR3 in amino acids: CASSSTGDNGYTF. CDR3 nucleotides: TGTGCCAGCAGTTCGACAGGGGATAATGGCTACACCTTC.